The source of this TCR beta chain is a study of OX40 agonist ivuxolimab in advanced cancers. The wider study: The dose-escalation cohort had hepatocellular carcinoma, melanoma, renal cell or head and neck cancer.

Points from the study as a whole: CD8+ T cells (on average) carried more expanded clones than CD4+ T cells.

TCRdb's copy holds only in-frame clones and misses some; the assay was immunoSEQ multiplex PCR. The sample records tens of thousands of clones, around nine tenths being singletons. About this clone itself: No antigen is known for it.

The CDR3 is 13 amino acids. The germline V gene encodes CDR1 GTSNPN and CDR2 SVGIG (reference sequence). J was trimmed by 5 bases and V by 4 bases; bases with no gene match: 6. Sample: CD4+ or CD8+ T cells sorted from blood, taken in a trial of the OX40 agonist ivuxolimab. The clonotype comes from an adult with an advanced solid tumor such as melanoma, head and neck, liver or kidney cancer. The chain recombines TRBV30 with TRBJ2-7, with TRBD1 matching over 9 bases. The CDR3 spells CAWTPRDRDEQYF. The DNA of the CDR3 is TGTGCCTGGACCCCCCGGGACAGGGACGAGCAGTACTTC.